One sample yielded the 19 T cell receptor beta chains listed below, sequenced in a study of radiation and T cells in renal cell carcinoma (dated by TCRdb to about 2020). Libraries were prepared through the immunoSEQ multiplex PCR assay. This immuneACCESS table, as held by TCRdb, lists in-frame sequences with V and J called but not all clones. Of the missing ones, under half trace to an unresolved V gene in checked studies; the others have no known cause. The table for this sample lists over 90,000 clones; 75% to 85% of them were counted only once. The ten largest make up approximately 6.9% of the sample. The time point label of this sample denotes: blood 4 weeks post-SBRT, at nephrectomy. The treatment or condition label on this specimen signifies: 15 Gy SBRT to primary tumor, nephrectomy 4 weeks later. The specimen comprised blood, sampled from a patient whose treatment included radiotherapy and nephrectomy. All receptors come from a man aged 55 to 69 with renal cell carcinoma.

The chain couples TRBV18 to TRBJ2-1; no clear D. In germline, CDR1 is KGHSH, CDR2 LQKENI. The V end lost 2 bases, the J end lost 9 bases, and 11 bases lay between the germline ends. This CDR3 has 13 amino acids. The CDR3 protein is CASSPGATLEQFF. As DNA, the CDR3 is TGTGCCAGCTCACCAGGAGCTACTCTTGAGCAGTTCTTC.

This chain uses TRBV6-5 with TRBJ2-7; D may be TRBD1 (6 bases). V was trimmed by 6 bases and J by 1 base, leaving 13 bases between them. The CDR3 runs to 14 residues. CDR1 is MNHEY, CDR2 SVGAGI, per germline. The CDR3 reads CASRPGHFSYEQYF. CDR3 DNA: TGTGCCAGCAGGCCGGGACACTTTTCCTACGAGCAGTACTTC.

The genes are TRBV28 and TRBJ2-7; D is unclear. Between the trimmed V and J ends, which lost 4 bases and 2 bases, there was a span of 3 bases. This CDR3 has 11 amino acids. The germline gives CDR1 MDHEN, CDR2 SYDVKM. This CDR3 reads CASSSTYEQYF. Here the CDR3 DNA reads TGTGCCAGCAGTTCGACCTACGAGCAGTACTTC.

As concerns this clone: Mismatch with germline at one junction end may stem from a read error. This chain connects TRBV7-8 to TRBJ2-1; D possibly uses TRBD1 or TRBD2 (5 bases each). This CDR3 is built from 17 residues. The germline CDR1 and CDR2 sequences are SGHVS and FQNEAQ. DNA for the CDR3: TGTGCCAGCAGCGTAGCCGGGACCCGCTTCGGATACAATGAGCAGTTCTTC. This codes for CASSVAGTRFGYNEQFF.

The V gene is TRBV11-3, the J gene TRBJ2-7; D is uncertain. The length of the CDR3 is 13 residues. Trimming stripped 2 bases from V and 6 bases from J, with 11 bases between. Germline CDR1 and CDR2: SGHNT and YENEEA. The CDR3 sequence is CASSLTRIGEQYF. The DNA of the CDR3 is TGTGCCAGCAGCTTAACTCGCATAGGCGAGCAGTACTTC.

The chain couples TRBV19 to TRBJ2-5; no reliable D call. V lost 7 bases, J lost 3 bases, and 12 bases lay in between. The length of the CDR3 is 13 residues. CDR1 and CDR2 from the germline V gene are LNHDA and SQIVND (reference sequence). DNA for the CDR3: TGTGCCAGTAATTCAATTGGGGAAGAGACCCAGTACTTC. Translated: CASNSIGEETQYF.

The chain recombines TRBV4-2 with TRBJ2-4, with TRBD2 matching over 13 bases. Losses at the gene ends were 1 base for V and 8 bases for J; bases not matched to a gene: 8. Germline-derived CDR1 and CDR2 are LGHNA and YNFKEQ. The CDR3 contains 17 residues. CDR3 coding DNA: TGTGCCAGCAGCCAAGGGACTAGCGGGAGAATCCAAGACATTCAGTACTTC. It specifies CASSQGTSGRIQDIQYF.

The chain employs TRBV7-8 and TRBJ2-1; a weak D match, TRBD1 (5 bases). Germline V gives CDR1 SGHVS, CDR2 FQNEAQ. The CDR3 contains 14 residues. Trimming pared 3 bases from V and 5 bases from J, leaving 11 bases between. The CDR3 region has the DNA TGTGCCAGCAGCTTCTACGACAGCAACAATGAGCAGTTCTTC. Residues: CASSFYDSNNEQFF.

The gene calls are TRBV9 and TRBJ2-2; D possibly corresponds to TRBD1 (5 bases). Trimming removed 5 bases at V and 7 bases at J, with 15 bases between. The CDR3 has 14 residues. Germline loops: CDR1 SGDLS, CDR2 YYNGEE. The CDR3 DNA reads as TGTGCCAGCAGAGGACATTCCACAGGCGGGGAGCTGTTTTTT. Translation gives CASRGHSTGGELFF.

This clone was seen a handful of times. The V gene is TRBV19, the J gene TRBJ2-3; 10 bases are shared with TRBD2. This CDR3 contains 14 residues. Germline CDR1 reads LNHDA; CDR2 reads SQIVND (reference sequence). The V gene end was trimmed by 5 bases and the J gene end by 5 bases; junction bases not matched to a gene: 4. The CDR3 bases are TGTGCCAGTAGTTTCCTAGCGGGAGTAGATACGCAGTATTTT. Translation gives CASSFLAGVDTQYF. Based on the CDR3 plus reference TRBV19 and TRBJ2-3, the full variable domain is DGGITQSPKYLFRKEGQNVTLSCEQNLNHDAMYWYRQDPGQGLRLIYYSQIVNDFQKGDIAEGYSVSREKKESFPLTVTSAQKNPTAFYLCASSFLAGVDTQYFGPGTRLTVL.

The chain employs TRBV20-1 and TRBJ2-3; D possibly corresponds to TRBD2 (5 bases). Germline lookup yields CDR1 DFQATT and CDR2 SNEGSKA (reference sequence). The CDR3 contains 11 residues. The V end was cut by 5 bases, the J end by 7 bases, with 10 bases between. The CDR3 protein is CSAGKRHTQYF. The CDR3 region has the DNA TGCAGTGCTGGTAAGCGGCATACGCAGTATTTT.

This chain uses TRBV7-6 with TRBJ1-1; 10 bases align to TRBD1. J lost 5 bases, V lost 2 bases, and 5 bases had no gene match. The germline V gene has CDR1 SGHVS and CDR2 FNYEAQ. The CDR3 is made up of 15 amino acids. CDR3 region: CASSLSGTGDTEAFF. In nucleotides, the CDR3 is TGTGCCAGCAGCTTATCCGGGACAGGGGATACTGAAGCTTTCTTT. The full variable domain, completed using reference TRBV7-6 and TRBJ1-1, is GAGVSQSPRYKVTKRGQDVALRCDPISGHVSLYWYRQALGQGPEFLTYFNYEAQQDKSGLPNDRFSAERPEGSISTLTIQRTEQRDSAMYRCASSLSGTGDTEAFFGQGTRLTVV.

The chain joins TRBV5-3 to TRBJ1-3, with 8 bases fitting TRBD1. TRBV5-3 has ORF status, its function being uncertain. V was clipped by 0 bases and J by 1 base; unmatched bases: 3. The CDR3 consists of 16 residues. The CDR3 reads CARSLDTGGSGNTIYF. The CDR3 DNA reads TGTGCCAGAAGCTTGGATACAGGGGGATCTGGAAACACCATATATTTT.

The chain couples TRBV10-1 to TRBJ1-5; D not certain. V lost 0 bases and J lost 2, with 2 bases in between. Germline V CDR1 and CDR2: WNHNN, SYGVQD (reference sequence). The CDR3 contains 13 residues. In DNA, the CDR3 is TGCGCCAGCAGTGAGTCGCGCAATCAGCCCCAGCATTTT. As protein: CASSESRNQPQHF.

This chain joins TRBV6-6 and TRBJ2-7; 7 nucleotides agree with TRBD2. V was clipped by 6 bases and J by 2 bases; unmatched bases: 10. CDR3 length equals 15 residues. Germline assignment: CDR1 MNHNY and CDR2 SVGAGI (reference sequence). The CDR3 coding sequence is TGTGCCAGCAGACACCAAGCGGGAAGTACCTACGAGCAGTACTTC. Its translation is CASRHQAGSTYEQYF.

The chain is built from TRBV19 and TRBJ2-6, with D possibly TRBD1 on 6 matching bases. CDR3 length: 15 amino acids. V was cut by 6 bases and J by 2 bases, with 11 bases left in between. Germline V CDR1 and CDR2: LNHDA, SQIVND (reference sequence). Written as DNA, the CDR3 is TGTGCCAGTAGCATTGGGGACACTGGGGCCAACGTCCTGACTTTC. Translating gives CASSIGDTGANVLTF.

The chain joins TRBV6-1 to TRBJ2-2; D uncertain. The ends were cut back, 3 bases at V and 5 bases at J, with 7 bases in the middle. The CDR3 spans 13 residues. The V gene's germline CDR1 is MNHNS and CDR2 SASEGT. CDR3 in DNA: TGTGCCAGCAGTGACTACGGTACCGGGGAGCTGTTTTTT. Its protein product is CASSDYGTGELFF.

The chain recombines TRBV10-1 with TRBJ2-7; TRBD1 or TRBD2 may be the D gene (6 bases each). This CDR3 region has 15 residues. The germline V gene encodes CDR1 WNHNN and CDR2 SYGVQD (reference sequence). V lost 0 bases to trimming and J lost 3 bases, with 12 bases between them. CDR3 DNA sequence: TGCGCCAGCAGTGAGTCTGGGGGGCTAAGCTACGAGCAGTACTTC. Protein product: CASSESGGLSYEQYF.

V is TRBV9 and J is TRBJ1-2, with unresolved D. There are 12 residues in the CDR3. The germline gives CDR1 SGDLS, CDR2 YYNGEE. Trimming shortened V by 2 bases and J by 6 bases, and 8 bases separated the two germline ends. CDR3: CASSVWADGYTF. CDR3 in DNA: TGTGCCAGCAGCGTTTGGGCTGATGGCTACACCTTC.